The rows below give T cell receptor beta chains drawn from one sample of a study of T cell responses to AZD1222 COVID-19 vaccine. Some clones are missing from TCRdb's copy, which holds only in-frame ones; the method was immunoSEQ multiplex PCR. This table holds roughly 150,000 clones, 92% found once. This sample comprised peripheral blood, obtained on day 0 of AZD1222 vaccination. Every receptor here comes from an adult in good health. CDR3s include the opening cysteine and the closing phenylalanine or tryptophan. Fields, in order: V gene, clone size, D gene, J gene, CDR3 DNA, CDR3 protein. D genes are given only for firm matches. Not all rows give a size; the values are once, few, many and, for expanded clones, a class.

>TRBV18|NA|NA|TRBJ1-3
TGTGCCAGCTCACCACCGTCGGCGGGTGGAAACACCATATATTTT
CASSPPSAGGNTIYF
>TRBV28|NA|NA|TRBJ2-1
TGTGCCAGCAGTTTAGACAATGAGCAGTTCTTC
CASSLDNEQFF
>TRBV7-9|once|NA|TRBJ2-1
TGTGCCAGCAGCTTGGTGGTCAATGAGCAGTTCTTC
CASSLVVNEQFF
>TRBV28|NA|NA|TRBJ2-5
TGTGCCAGCAGAGCCGGGGTCGAAGAGACCCAGTACTTC
CASRAGVEETQYF
>TRBV30|NA|TRBD1|TRBJ1-6
TGTGCCTGGAGCCTTGACAGGGCAAATTCACCCCTCCACTTT
CAWSLDRANSPLHF
>TRBV11-3|NA|NA|TRBJ1-1
TGTGCCAGCAGCTTAGGTGGCTCGAACACTGAAGCTTTCTTT
CASSLGGSNTEAFF
>TRBV1|NA|NA|TRBJ1-2
TGCACCAGCAGCCACCCACCAGACTACTATGGCTACACCTTC
CTSSHPPDYYGYTF
>TRBV7-9|NA|NA|TRBJ2-1
TGTGCCAGCAGCCACGACAGAGACGGGACGCGATACAATGAGCAGTTCTTC
CASSHDRDGTRYNEQFF
>TRBV3-1/TRBV3-2|NA|TRBD1|TRBJ2-3
TGTGCCAGCAGCCAGCTGGCAGGGGGCGTGGGCACAGATACGCAGTATTTT
CASSQLAGGVGTDTQYF
>TRBV11-2|few|TRBD1|TRBJ1-4
TGTGCCAGCAGCACGCGAGGACAGGTTCACGAAAAACTGTTTTTT
CASSTRGQVHEKLFF
>TRBV12-3/TRBV12-4|NA|NA|TRBJ1-1
TGTGCCAGCGGCCGTGAGGGCACTGAAGCTTTCTTT
CASGREGTEAFF
>TRBV28|NA|NA|TRBJ2-7
TGTGCCAGCAGTCCCCGGTGGACTGGCGAGCAGTACTTC
CASSPRWTGEQYF
>TRBV7-2|NA|NA|TRBJ1-2
TGTGCCAGCAGCCCTCCCCCTGAGTGGGGCAGGACCTATGGCTACACCTTC
CASSPPPEWGRTYGYTF
>TRBV11-1|NA|NA|TRBJ2-1
TGTGCCAGCAGCTCTAGCCCCTCGACCTACAATGAGCAGTTCTTC
CASSSSPSTYNEQFF
>TRBV29-1|NA|NA|TRBJ2-7
TGCAGCGTTGAAGGGGTGAGCTCCTACGAGCAGTACTTC
CSVEGVSSYEQYF
>TRBV19|once|NA|TRBJ1-6
TGTGCCAGTAGTATCTCAGGGTATAATTCACCCCTCCACTTT
CASSISGYNSPLHF
>TRBV2|once|TRBD2|TRBJ2-5
TGTGCCAGCACCCTAGCGGTCTACCAAGAGACCCAGTACTTC
CASTLAVYQETQYF
>TRBV28|NA|NA|TRBJ1-2
TGTGCCAGCAGTACACGGCCGGAGGCTAGGTATGGCTACACCTTC
CASSTRPEARYGYTF
>TRBV4-2|few|TRBD1|TRBJ1-2
TGTGCCAGCAGCCAAGAATCTCAGGGGGACTATGGCTACACCTTC
CASSQESQGDYGYTF
>TRBV27|NA|NA|TRBJ1-1
TGTGCCAGCAGTTCCCGGACGGAGAACACTGAAGCTTTCTTT
CASSSRTENTEAFF
>TRBV7-8|NA|NA|TRBJ2-7
TGTGCCAGCAGCTTAGACCCTCTACCGGGGGAGCAGTACTTC
CASSLDPLPGEQYF
>TRBV2|once|NA|TRBJ1-2
TGTGCCAGCAGTTCGGACACGTTGTATGGCTACACCTTC
CASSSDTLYGYTF
>TRBV7-2|NA|NA|TRBJ2-2
TGTGCCAGCAGCTTAGTCTCCAGGGGGGGCCCCGGGGAGCTGTTTTTT
CASSLVSRGGPGELFF
>TRBV6-5|NA|NA|TRBJ1-2
TGTGCCAGCAGCCAAGGGGTTGGCTACACCTTC
CASSQGVGYTF
>TRBV5-1|NA|TRBD1|TRBJ1-1
TGCGCCAGCAGCCGGGGGACAGGCCCTAGTTTAGGGAACACTGAAGCTTTCTTT
CASSRGTGPSLGNTEAFF
>TRBV5-6|once|TRBD2|TRBJ2-1
TGTGCCAGCAGCTTTTTTACTAGCGGAAACAATGAGCAGTTCTTC
CASSFFTSGNNEQFF
>TRBV7-2|NA|NA|TRBJ2-2
TGTGCCAGCAGCTTAGCGCTACAGAACACCGGGGAGCTGTTTTTT
CASSLALQNTGELFF
>TRBV30|NA|TRBD2|TRBJ2-7
TGTGCCTGGGCGGGGGGTGCACCGAGCGAGCAGTACTTC
CAWAGGAPSEQYF
>TRBV28|NA|NA|TRBJ2-3
TGTGCCAGCAGGCCCCAGGGATACACAGATACGCAGTATTTT
CASRPQGYTDTQYF
>TRBV4-1|NA|TRBD2|TRBJ2-1
TGCGCCAGCAGCCAAGAGAGGGGACTAGGGCTCTTTTCGGAGCAGTTCTTC
CASSQERGLGLFSEQFF
>TRBV6-1|NA|NA|TRBJ1-2
TGTGCCAGCAGTGGTGCCGAGAGTAGGGCCAAACACGGAGGCTACACCTTC
CASSGAESRAKHGGYTF
>TRBV12-5|once|TRBD1|TRBJ1-5
TGTGCTAGTGGCCACAATGACAGGGTGACTCAGCCCCAGCATTTT
CASGHNDRVTQPQHF
>TRBV30|many|NA|TRBJ1-2
TGTGCCTGGAGGGATTTAACCAAGATTAAATATGGCTACACCTTC
CAWRDLTKIKYGYTF
>TRBV5-4|NA|NA|TRBJ1-4
TGTGCCAGCAGCGACCGTTCTAGTTTAACTAATGAAAAACTGTTTTTT
CASSDRSSLTNEKLFF
>TRBV3-1/TRBV3-2|NA|TRBD2|TRBJ2-2
TGTGCCAGCAGCCAAATCCCTGGGACTAGCGGAGAAGGGGAGCTGTTTTTT
CASSQIPGTSGEGELFF
>TRBV5-6|NA|NA|TRBJ2-7
TGTGCCAGCAACAAACGTCGGGGGTCGGCCTACGAGCAGTACTTC
CASNKRRGSAYEQYF
>TRBV11-2|NA|NA|TRBJ1-4
TGTGCCAGCAGCCAGTTGGGGGAAAAACTGTTTTTT
CASSQLGEKLFF
>TRBV6-5|NA|TRBD1|TRBJ1-2
TGTGCCAGCACCCCCCCCGCAGGGGGAGGGTATGGCTACACCTTC
CASTPPAGGGYGYTF
>TRBV5-1|NA|NA|TRBJ2-3
TGCGCCAGCAGCTCCACCGTGCAGGGTGGGAAAGATACGCAGTATTTT
CASSSTVQGGKDTQYF
>TRBV3-1/TRBV3-2|once|NA|TRBJ1-1
TGTGCCAGCAGCCACGGACACCGCACTGAAGCTTTCTTT
CASSHGHRTEAFF
>TRBV19|NA|NA|TRBJ1-6
TGTGCCAGTAGTACCGGGCGGGTACACACCGATTCACCCCTCCACTTT
CASSTGRVHTDSPLHF
>TRBV6-1|NA|NA|TRBJ1-2
TGTGCCAGCAGTGAGGACAGCGCCGCTAACTATGGCTACACCTTC
CASSEDSAANYGYTF
>TRBV19|NA|NA|TRBJ2-7
TGTGCCAGTAGTATACCAGGGGGAGGCGAGCAGTACTTC
CASSIPGGGEQYF
>TRBV2|NA|NA|TRBJ1-1
TGTGCCAGCAGGACCACAGGGCCCACTGAAGCTTTCTTT
CASRTTGPTEAFF
>TRBV7-9|once|TRBD2|TRBJ2-5
TGTGCCAGCAGCTTAGTAGCGGGGCGGCAGTTCCCAGAGACCCAGTACTTC
CASSLVAGRQFPETQYF
>TRBV7-2|NA|TRBD2|TRBJ2-3
TGTGCCAGCAGTCTTCAGAGCGGGATCGGGTGGGAGCAGTATTTT
CASSLQSGIGWEQYF
>TRBV7-2|NA|NA|TRBJ1-1
TGTGCCAGCAGCTGGGGGGCTGGGGCTGAAGCTTTCTTT
CASSWGAGAEAFF
>TRBV4-1|NA|NA|TRBJ1-1
TGCGCCAGCAGCTCCCCCTCGGGGATGAACACTGAAGCTTTCTTT
CASSSPSGMNTEAFF
>TRBV5-8|NA|NA|TRBJ1-2
TGTGCCGGCAGCTCGTCGGACATTGGTTATGGCTACACCTTC
CAGSSSDIGYGYTF
>TRBV30|NA|NA|TRBJ1-2
TGTGCCTGGAGTCCAGGGGCGGTTAATGGCTACACCTTC
CAWSPGAVNGYTF
>TRBV6-6|NA|NA|TRBJ1-2
TGTGCCAGCAGTTCCTATACTACAGGGACCTATGGCTACACCTTC
CASSSYTTGTYGYTF
>TRBV19|NA|TRBD1|TRBJ1-1
TGTGCCAGTAGACCGTCGGACAGGGCGAACACTGAAGCTTTCTTT
CASRPSDRANTEAFF
>TRBV10-2|NA|NA|TRBJ1-1
TGCGCCAGCAGGTGGGACATTGGAAACACTGAAGCTTTCTTT
CASRWDIGNTEAFF
>TRBV9|NA|TRBD1|TRBJ1-4
TGTGCCAGCAGCGCAAAGCCGGGACAGGGGTCTAATGAAAAACTGTTTTTT
CASSAKPGQGSNEKLFF